The 2 T cell receptor beta chains below were found in one sample sequenced in a study of blood T cell repertoires in COVID-19. TCRdb's table, derived via immunoSEQ multiplex PCR, lists solely in-frame clones and lacks some. The sample includes fewer than 250,000 clones, about four fifths of them seen just once. Sequencing was performed on PBMCs or T cells enriched from blood (not recorded which). Receptors were obtained from a woman between 45 and 60 years old who had been exposed to COVID-19.

The chain joins TRBV19 to TRBJ1-5, with 8 bases identical to TRBD1. V gave up 4 bases and J gave up 6 bases; unmatched junction bases: 11. The CDR3 sequence is 16 residues long. Germline loops: CDR1 LNHDA, CDR2 SQIVND (reference sequence). The CDR3 DNA sequence: TGTGCCAGTAGTACGCCTCAGGGGGCGTCGGTTCAGCCCCAGCATTTT. It specifies CASSTPQGASVQPQHF.

This clone was seen only once. The chain carries TRBV19 and TRBJ1-6; TRBD1 aligns across 7 bases. CDR1 LNHDA and CDR2 SQIVND come from the germline V gene (reference sequence). The junction had 9 bases not matched to a gene; V was cut back by 0 bases and J by 7 bases. This CDR3 has 17 residues. The CDR3: CASSIDHSTGRNSPLHF. The CDR3 nucleotides read TGTGCCAGTAGTATAGACCATTCGACAGGGCGCAATTCACCCCTCCACTTT. The full variable domain, in which reference TRBV19 and TRBJ1-6 provide the parts outside the CDR3, is DGGITQSPKYLFRKEGQNVTLSCEQNLNHDAMYWYRQDPGQGLRLIYYSQIVNDFQKGDIAEGYSVSREKKESFPLTVTSAQKNPTAFYLCASSIDHSTGRNSPLHFGNGTRLTVT.